The clone carrying this TCR beta chain was seen more than once but under ten times. The antigen remains undetermined. Germline assignment: CDR1 KGHSH and CDR2 LQKENI. The CDR3 runs 14 residues. Unmatched junction bases numbered 6, after V lost 6 bases and J lost 4 bases. This entry is derived from a study of cytomegalovirus exposure and HLA in healthy donors. About the study: Among several hundred genotyped donors, around 80% fell in the Caucasian-associated ancestry cluster.

The study's findings and limits: Most of the TCR beta V segments (in an earlier analysis) were productive either about 87% or about 30% of the time. Versus the approximately 700-donor mean, an Asian-associated ancestry cluster reportedly showed fewer N-insertions in a later analysis. Prediction of most subjects' HLA-A and HLA-B alleles by TCR beta sequences was reportedly accurate.

Vbeta (60) and Jbeta (13) primers were used in the PCR. TCRdb's copy holds only in-frame clones and misses some; the assay was immunoSEQ multiplex PCR. The sample shows hundreds of thousands of clones, about 90% of them seen only once. The sample consisted of PBMCs. The TCR originated in a woman between 18 and 29 years old in good health and CMV-seronegative. The chain carries TRBV18 and TRBJ1-1; 9 positions agree with TRBD1. The CDR3 loop is CASSITGGVTEAFF. The CDR3 DNA follows: TGTGCCAGCTCGATAACAGGGGGCGTCACTGAAGCTTTCTTT.